This T cell receptor beta chain originates from a study of T cell repertoires in aging, cancer and after chemotherapy. In germline, CDR1 is KGHSH, CDR2 LQKENI. The junction had 11 bases not matched to a gene; V was cut back by 1 base and J by 5 bases. This CDR3 is 18 amino acids long. Amplification of TCR beta used genomic DNA extracted from peripheral blood. Rearranged V-D-J TRB sequences were amplified with a mixed TRB-A/B primer pool. MiXCR was run by TCRdb on the multiplex PCR reads, yielding one entry per CDR3 protein. Of 9,400 or so distinct CDR3 sequences in the sample, 39% are singletons; the top ten hold around 3.3%.

The material sequenced was blood. V usage is TRBV18 and J usage is TRBJ2-7, with TRBD2 matching 13 bases. This receptor was taken from a human donor in good health. CDR3 coding DNA: TGTGCCAGCTCACCACTGTCACTAGCGGGGGGGGCGGTCCACGAGCAGTACTTC. Translated, it gives CASSPLSLAGGAVHEQYF.